What follows are 22 T cell receptor beta chains derived from one specimen sequenced in a study of cytomegalovirus exposure and HLA in healthy donors. Method: immunoSEQ multiplex PCR; TCRdb's copy keeps in-frame clones and lacks some. Found here are approximately 210,000 clones, approximately 85% of them singletons; the top ten hold almost 1.5%. What was sequenced was PBMCs. The receptors were gathered from a woman between 18 and 29 years old in good health and CMV-seronegative.

CDR3 sequence reads: CASSPPSGGANEQYF. CDR3 nucleotides: TGTGCCAGTAGTCCCCCTAGCGGGGGAGCCAACGAGCAGTACTTC. The rearrangement joins TRBV19 to TRBJ2-7; 10 bases map to TRBD2. After removal of 5 bases from V and 5 bases from J, the junction contained 9 bases not matched to a gene. Germline V lookup: CDR1 LNHDA, CDR2 SQIVND (reference sequence). CDR3 length equals 15 residues.

The J gene is TRBJ1-1, the V gene TRBV28; TRBD1 agrees at 9 bases. Trimming at V came to 2 bases and at J to 10 bases, leaving 17 bases not matched to a gene. Germline lookup yields CDR1 MDHEN and CDR2 SYDVKM. The CDR3 contains 17 residues. The CDR3 sequence is CASSLLRPGTGSLGAFF. In DNA form, the CDR3 reads TGTGCCAGCAGTTTACTACGACCCGGGACAGGGAGTTTGGGAGCTTTCTTT.

This chain uses TRBV29-1 with TRBJ1-2; 7 positions agree with TRBD1. The length of the CDR3 is 13 residues. Germline CDR1 is SQVTM and CDR2 is ANQGSEA. Trimming at V came to 4 bases and at J to 3 bases, leaving 5 bases not matched to a gene. The CDR3 loop is CSVGGGGDYGYTF. The CDR3 DNA is TGCAGCGTTGGTGGAGGGGGCGACTATGGCTACACCTTC.

This clone was recorded only once. The J gene is TRBJ2-2, the V gene TRBV19, with 9 bases identical to TRBD2. Trimming cost V 6 bases and J 5 bases; bases outside gene matches: 7. CDR1 and CDR2 from the germline V gene are LNHDA and SQIVND (reference sequence). The CDR3 spans 15 residues. The CDR3 bases are TGTGCCAGTAGGGGCGGGACTAGCATGACCGGGGAGCTGTTTTTT. Its protein product is CASRGGTSMTGELFF.

This chain uses TRBV9 with TRBJ2-3; 11 nucleotides agree with TRBD2. The germline gives CDR1 SGDLS, CDR2 YYNGEE. The CDR3 runs 16 residues. The V gene end was trimmed by 0 bases and the J gene end by 5 bases; junction bases not matched to a gene: 5. The CDR3 DNA reads as TGTGCCAGCAGCGTAGTTCTAGCGGGGGGTGGAGATACGCAGTATTTT. This encodes CASSVVLAGGGDTQYF. Full variable domain (remainder filled in from reference TRBV9 and TRBJ2-3): DSGVTQTPKHLITATGQRVTLRCSPRSGDLSVYWYQQSLDQGLQFLIQYYNGEERAKGNILERFSAQQFPDLHSELNLSSLELGDSALYFCASSVVLAGGGDTQYFGPGTRLTVL.

With regard to this clone: A read error may account for a junction end that differs from germline. The chain joins TRBV6-1 to TRBJ1-2; 8 bases align to TRBD1. There are 12 residues in the CDR3. Per the germline V gene, CDR1 is MNHNS and CDR2 is SASEGT. The CDR3 loop reads CASSGTVDRGLF. The CDR3 DNA reads TGTGCCAGCAGTGGGACCGTTGACAGGGGCCTCTTC.

Here the CDR3 DNA reads TGTGCCAGCATCCCCGCTAGCGGGAGATACGTCGGGGAGCTGTTTTTT. It codes for CASIPASGRYVGELFF. The rearrangement joins TRBV2 to TRBJ2-2, with TRBD2 matching over 10 bases. Germline CDR1 and CDR2: SNHLY and FYNNEI. The CDR3 has 16 residues. The V gene end was trimmed by 7 bases and the J gene end by 7 bases; junction bases not matched to a gene: 12.

This chain links TRBV7-9 with TRBJ2-7; unclear D gene. Germline assignment: CDR1 SEHNR and CDR2 FQNEAQ (reference sequence). The CDR3 runs to 14 residues. Trimming pared 5 bases from V and 6 bases from J, leaving 17 bases between. The CDR3 bases are TGTGCCAGCAGCCTAAGGTCCCTCGCAGGCGAGCAGTACTTC. Amino acid sequence: CASSLRSLAGEQYF.

V is TRBV4-1 and J is TRBJ1-1; 7 bases agree with TRBD1. Germline assignment: CDR1 MGHRA and CDR2 YSYEKL. CDR3 length: 13 amino acids. Trimming removed 3 bases from V and 6 bases from J; junction bases left unmatched: 4. The CDR3 DNA reads TGCGCCAGCAGCCATACAGGGGCCCCTGAAGCTTTCTTT. It is translated as CASSHTGAPEAFF.

The chain links TRBV5-6 to TRBJ1-2, with 8 nucleotides matching TRBD1. V lost 2 bases and J lost 2; bases outside the gene matches: 5. From germline, CDR1 is SGHDT and CDR2 YYEEEE. CDR3 length: 15 amino acids. CDR3: CASSFKDRVNYGYTF. In DNA form, the CDR3 reads TGTGCCAGCAGCTTTAAGGACAGGGTCAACTATGGCTACACCTTC.

The chain recombines TRBV30 with TRBJ2-5; possibly TRBD2 for D (7 bases). V dropped 0 bases and J dropped 6 bases, with 26 bases sitting between them. CDR1 GTSNPN and CDR2 SVGIG come from the germline V gene (reference sequence). The CDR3 covers 18 residues. This chain's CDR3 is CAWSVFGLSGGSGKTQYF. DNA for the CDR3: TGTGCCTGGAGTGTATTTGGGCTCTCGGGGGGCTCAGGGAAGACCCAGTACTTC.

This sequence joins TRBV2 and TRBJ2-2, with 10 bases fitting TRBD2. Germline V gives CDR1 SNHLY, CDR2 FYNNEI. The CDR3 has 14 amino acids. The trim removed 3 bases at V and 6 bases at J, leaving 1 base unmatched. CDR3 loop: CASSESGGAGELFF. CDR3 bases: TGTGCCAGCAGTGAGAGCGGGGGGGCCGGGGAGCTGTTTTTT.

CDR3 in DNA: TGCGCCAGCAGCGGATCTTTGACAGGGGAAGTCTACGAGCAGTACTTC. Translated: CASSGSLTGEVYEQYF. This chain connects TRBV4-1 to TRBJ2-7; TRBD1 matches 8 bases. Germline V gene lookup returns CDR1 MGHRA and CDR2 YSYEKL. This CDR3 comprises 16 residues. V was pared by 5 bases and J by 3 bases, with 12 bases of the junction left unmatched.

The rearrangement joins TRBV5-4 to TRBJ2-5, with 9 nucleotides matching TRBD2. Looked up from germline, CDR1 is SGHNT and CDR2 is YYREEE (reference sequence). V gave up 3 bases and J gave up 4 bases; unmatched junction bases: 10. The CDR3 runs to 16 residues. The CDR3 nucleotides are TGTGCCAGCAGCTCGAGACTAGCGGTGAGGGGAGAGACCCAGTACTTC. It specifies CASSSRLAVRGETQYF.

The rearrangement links TRBV25-1 to TRBJ2-1, with D perhaps TRBD2 (5 bases). Trimming pared 6 bases from V and 2 bases from J, leaving 11 bases between. Germline V gene sequence: CDR1 MGHDK, CDR2 SYGVNS. This CDR3 has 14 residues. The CDR3 DNA sequence: TGTGCCAGCAGGGACTTTGGAACCTACAATGAGCAGTTCTTC. It translates to CASRDFGTYNEQFF.

This sequence joins TRBV27 and TRBJ2-1, with 11 bases fitting TRBD1. Germline lookup yields CDR1 MNHEY and CDR2 SMNVEV (reference sequence). The CDR3 totals 18 residues. Unmatched junction bases numbered 13, after V lost 5 bases and J lost 4 bases. CDR3 sequence (DNA): TGTGCCAGCAGTCCCCAGAGAACCGGGACAGGGGGGTACAATGAGCAGTTCTTC. Amino acids: CASSPQRTGTGGYNEQFF.

J is TRBJ1-4 and V is TRBV21-1; TRBD1 was called by the table and not checked on the DNA. TRBV21-1 is an annotated pseudogene. The CDR3 has 18 residues. CDR3 in amino acids: CASSKVWPGWSANEKLFF. CDR3 sequence (DNA): TGTGCCAGCAGCAAAGTTTGGCCAGGGTGGTCGGCTAATGAAAAACTGTTTTTT.

V gene TRBV5-1 combines with J gene TRBJ2-1, with TRBD2 matching over 9 bases. The CDR3 runs 18 residues. Germline CDR1 and CDR2: SGHRS and YFSETQ. V lost 4 bases to trimming and J lost 0 bases; unmatched junction nucleotides: 11. Here the CDR3 reads CASSAGLAPMSSYNEQFF. The CDR3 DNA reads as TGCGCCAGCAGCGCCGGACTAGCGCCCATGAGCTCCTACAATGAGCAGTTCTTC.

The gene calls are TRBV7-2 and TRBJ2-5, with TRBD2 matching over 13 bases. The CDR3 sequence is 13 residues long. V lost 6 bases, J lost 9 bases, and 4 bases stayed unmatched. Germline V CDR1 and CDR2: SGHTA, FQGNSA. The CDR3 loop reads CASRILAGGAQYF. In DNA, the CDR3 is TGTGCCAGCAGGATACTAGCGGGAGGGGCCCAGTACTTC.

The chain employs TRBV20-1 and TRBJ2-2; D is undetermined. The V gene's germline CDR1 is DFQATT and CDR2 SNEGSKA (reference sequence). This CDR3 spans 11 amino acids. V was trimmed by 6 bases and J by 7 bases, leaving 9 bases between them. The CDR3 DNA reads as TGCAGTGCCAAATCGGTCGGGGAGCTGTTTTTT. Amino acid sequence: CSAKSVGELFF.

V usage is TRBV7-7 and J usage is TRBJ2-1; no definite D call. The germline V and J ends were trimmed by 5 bases and 10 bases, with 15 bases remaining between them. Germline V gives CDR1 SSHAT, CDR2 FNYEAQ (reference sequence). The CDR3 contains 13 residues. This chain's CDR3 is CASSTVSGGEQFF. The CDR3 DNA sequence: TGTGCCAGCAGCACGGTTTCGGGTGGGGAGCAGTTCTTC.

In its sample, this clone was seen once. V and J are TRBV9 and TRBJ1-2, with TRBD1 matching over 8 bases. The CDR3 extends over 18 amino acids. J lost 5 bases, V lost 0 bases, and 15 bases had no gene match. The germline V gene encodes CDR1 SGDLS and CDR2 YYNGEE. The DNA of the CDR3 is TGTGCCAGCAGCGTAGGCGGCGGTGAGGACAGGGCTTGGTATGGCTACACCTTC. Protein: CASSVGGGEDRAWYGYTF.